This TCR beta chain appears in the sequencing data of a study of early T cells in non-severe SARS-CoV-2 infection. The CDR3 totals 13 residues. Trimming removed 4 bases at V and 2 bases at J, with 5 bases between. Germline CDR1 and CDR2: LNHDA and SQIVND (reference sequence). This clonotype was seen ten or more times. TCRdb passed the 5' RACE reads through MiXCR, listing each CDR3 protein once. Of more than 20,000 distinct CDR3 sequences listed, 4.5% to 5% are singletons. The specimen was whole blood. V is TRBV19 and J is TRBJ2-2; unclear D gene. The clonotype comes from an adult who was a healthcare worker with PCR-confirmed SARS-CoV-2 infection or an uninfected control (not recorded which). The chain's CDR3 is CASSTVNTGELFF. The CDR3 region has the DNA TGTGCCAGTAGTACAGTCAACACCGGGGAGCTGTTTTTT.